This TCR beta chain comes out of a study of T-cell reconstitution after alpha-beta-depleted transplantation in children. A library of TCRbeta sequences, prepared with unique molecular identifiers, was generated. Using its own MiXCR run on the PCR reads, TCRdb lists one record per CDR3 protein. The sample shows 600,000 or so distinct CDR3 sequences, roughly 23% of them seen only once. General study points: Some patients owed their high day-60 TCRbeta diversity to surviving recipient T cells and thymic progenitors.

On this clonotype itself: Its antigen is still unknown.

CDR1 is DFQATT and CDR2 is SNEGSKA in the germline V gene (reference sequence). The V gene lost 6 bases and the J gene lost 0 bases, with 11 bases spanning the gap. The CDR3 totals 14 residues. The chain employs TRBV20-1 and TRBJ1-4, with TRBD1 as a possible D gene (6 bases). The source was PBMCs, mostly from graft donor cells, collected 360 days after TCRalphabeta/CD19-depleted stem cell transplant. The receptor was isolated from a boy in the first two years of life who had a stem cell transplant for acute myeloid leukemia, so the T cells may come from the graft donor. The CDR3 is CSAGTPTTNEKLFF. CDR3 DNA: TGCAGTGCCGGGACACCCACAACTAATGAAAAACTGTTTTTT.